This T cell receptor beta chain was sequenced for a study of sequential checkpoint blockade in melanoma. V was cut by 4 bases and J by 4 bases, with 7 bases left in between. CDR3 length: 11 residues. The germline V gene has CDR1 SQVTM and CDR2 ANQGSEA. TCRdb keeps only in-frame clones here, not all; method: immunoSEQ multiplex PCR. The table includes around 41,000 clones, just over 85% detected once. Stated treatment: randomized to nivolumab then ipilimumab (arm A) or the reverse (arm B). None of the patients previously received DNA-damaging chemotherapy. Live CD3+CD8+ CD19− CD56− cells were sorted from PBMCs.

The chain links TRBV29-1 to TRBJ1-2; no clear D gene. The receptor comes from a human donor with melanoma. Sequenced here: CD8+ T cells sorted from blood (inferred from file names), sampled from a patient given nivolumab and ipilimumab in sequence. The CDR3 loop reads CSVVSGYGYTF. CDR3 coding DNA: TGCAGCGTTGTTTCGGGCTATGGCTACACCTTC.